These 8 T cell receptor beta chains share one sample of origin, sequenced in a study of vaccination and CD4 T cells after COVID-19. Cultured CD4+ T cells had their DNA profiled by the Oncomine TCR Beta short-read assay. Each CDR3 protein is one row after TCRdb ran MiXCR on the PCR reads. The repertoire holds 7,600 or so distinct CDR3 sequences, with less than 40% as singletons. As for treatment: approximately 11-day PBMC culture with coronavirus spike peptide pools or control peptides (ViraFEST assay). CD4+ T cells of the unexposed donor were collected before the COVID-19 pandemic (2011-2018). Antigens of these TCRs are unknown. The specimen was CD4+ T cells from blood, cultured in vitro. The receptors here all came from a human donor in good health.

The rearrangement uses TRBV15 and TRBJ1-2; 9 bases map to TRBD1. The CDR3 has 21 residues. V shed 0 bases, J shed 7 bases, and the junction held 24 bases outside the gene matches. From germline, CDR1 is LNHNV and CDR2 YYDKDF (reference sequence). CDR3 residues: CATSRDSLRQGVLGVSFGYTF. In DNA form, the CDR3 reads TGTGCCACCAGCAGAGATTCACTACGACAGGGGGTGTTAGGGGTTTCGTTTGGCTACACCTTC.

The J gene is TRBJ2-5, the V gene TRBV7-6; 8 nucleotides align to TRBD2. Germline CDR1 SGHVS, CDR2 FNYEAQ. The CDR3 extends over 14 amino acids. Trimming at V came to 4 bases and at J to 5 bases, leaving 6 bases not matched to a gene. CDR3 DNA: TGTGCCAGCAGCTCGCCGGGGGGGCATGAGACCCAGTACTTC. Protein: CASSSPGGHETQYF.

V and J are TRBV20-1 and TRBJ1-5; TRBD1 is a possible D gene (6 bases). CDR3 length: 16 residues. From germline, CDR1 is DFQATT and CDR2 SNEGSKA (reference sequence). Trimming removed 0 bases at V and 3 bases at J, with 15 bases between. Here the CDR3 DNA reads TGCAGTGCTAGAGATGGCAGGGGATTTAACAATCAGCCCCAGCATTTT. It is translated as CSARDGRGFNNQPQHF.

This clonotype was counted between two and nine times. The chain combines TRBV20-1 with TRBJ2-7; D gene unclear. The germline V and J ends were trimmed by 0 bases and 7 bases, with 10 bases remaining between them. Looked up from germline, CDR1 is DFQATT and CDR2 is SNEGSKA (reference sequence). This CDR3 comprises 12 residues. The CDR3: CSARDLQFEQYF. For the CDR3, the DNA is TGCAGTGCTAGAGATCTTCAGTTTGAGCAGTACTTC.

This clonotype was recorded a few times. This rearrangement joins TRBV6-2 or TRBV6-3 to TRBJ2-1; the D call may be TRBD1 or TRBD2 (5 bases each). Deletions cut 8 bases from V and 0 bases from J, with 17 bases between. Germline CDR1 MNHEY, CDR2 SVGEGT. The CDR3 spans 16 residues. The CDR3 sequence is CASQTGRLSSYNEQFF. CDR3 nucleotide sequence: TGTGCCAGCCAAACGGGACGGCTTAGCTCCTACAATGAGCAGTTCTTC.

The chain links TRBV20-1 to TRBJ2-1; 12 bases agree with TRBD2. The V segment lost 4 bases and the J segment 7 bases; nucleotides outside the gene matches: 8. CDR1 is DFQATT and CDR2 is SNEGSKA in the germline V gene (reference sequence). The CDR3 consists of 15 residues. CDR3 nucleotides: TGCAGTGCTATACCGGGACTAGCGGGCCTGAATGAGCAGTTCTTC. This gives the protein CSAIPGLAGLNEQFF.

This clonotype appeared a few times. This chain links TRBV12-3 or TRBV12-4 with TRBJ1-1; D unclear. The CDR3 runs 12 residues. V was clipped by 6 bases and J by 4 bases, with 9 bases between them. CDR3 sequence reads: CASRPSVTEAFF. CDR3 sequence (DNA): TGTGCCAGCAGACCATCGGTCACTGAAGCTTTCTTT.

In this sample, this clonotype turned up a few times. The chain is built from TRBV28 and TRBJ1-1, with D perhaps matching TRBD1 (5 bases). This CDR3 is 16 amino acids long. The germline CDR1 and CDR2 sequences are MDHEN and SYDVKM. Trimming pared 5 bases from V and 2 bases from J, leaving 18 bases between. The CDR3 sequence is CASSQGTGNLNTEAFF. The CDR3 nucleotides read TGTGCCAGCAGTCAAGGGACGGGGAACCTAAACACTGAAGCTTTCTTT.